This entry describes one T cell receptor beta chain. The antigen is undetermined. J was trimmed by 1 base and V by 3 bases; bases with no gene match: 1. Germline V gene data show CDR1 as MDHEN and CDR2 as SYDVKM. This CDR3 has 14 residues. The data belong to a study of graft-versus-host responses after intestinal transplantation. As for the study in general: Transplants given to recipients were multivisceral, liver-intestinal, or isolated intestinal.

Clones were read by immunoSEQ multiplex PCR, and TCRdb kept only the in-frame ones, dropping some. Of over 85,000 clones in the sample, 91% were seen once. The source material was unstimulated CD4+ T cells sorted from spleen or lymph node cells, sampled before transplant. This clonotype was obtained from a human donor who was the organ donor for an intestinal transplant. The chain carries TRBV28 and TRBJ2-5; TRBD2 agrees at 8 bases. The CDR3 bases are TGTGCCAGCAGTTTCGGGGGGGGCCAAGAGACCCAGTACTTC. Protein: CASSFGGGQETQYF.